The 9 T cell receptor beta chains in this list originate from one sample, sequenced in a study of shared clonotypes between healthy human individuals. Libraries were prepared by immunoSEQ multiplex PCR; TCRdb keeps only in-frame clonotypes and omits some of them. The sample carries 1.5 million to 1.9 million clones, approximately 98% recorded once. Sequenced input: naive CD4+ T cells sorted from blood. The subset is: CD45RA+ positively selected. Receptors were obtained from a man aged 25 to 45 in good health.

This clone showed up just once. The chain carries TRBV18 and TRBJ2-6; no definite D call. Deletions cut 4 bases from V and 4 bases from J, with 14 bases between. In germline, CDR1 is KGHSH, CDR2 LQKENI. The CDR3 is made up of 16 amino acids. This CDR3 is CASSQGVRSGANVLTF. The CDR3 coding sequence is TGTGCCAGCTCACAAGGAGTCAGGTCGGGGGCCAACGTCCTGACTTTC.

With regard to this clone: In the same sample, other DNA sequences code for this CDR3. The chain combines TRBV9 with TRBJ2-1, with D maybe TRBD2 (6 bases). The CDR3 is 15 residues long. V lost 2 bases, J lost 0 bases, and 9 bases lay in between. Per the germline V gene, CDR1 is SGDLS and CDR2 is YYNGEE. Written as DNA, the CDR3 is TGTGCCAGCAGCGTTGACGGGGGCTCCTACAATGAGCAGTTCTTC. Amino acids: CASSVDGGSYNEQFF.

This clone was counted only a few times. The rearrangement joins TRBV5-6 to TRBJ2-7, with 8 bases lining up with TRBD1. Germline loops: CDR1 SGHDT, CDR2 YYEEEE. V dropped 4 bases and J dropped 1; count of bases not matched to a gene: 13. CDR3 size: 17 residues. CDR3 sequence reads: CASSPPLGTGLSYEQYF. CDR3 DNA sequence: TGTGCCAGCAGCCCCCCCCTGGGGACAGGCCTGTCCTACGAGCAGTACTTC.

The chain employs TRBV19 and TRBJ1-1; D not resolved. The CDR3 is 15 amino acids. V shed 1 base and J shed 3 bases, with 12 bases lying between them. Germline loops: CDR1 LNHDA, CDR2 SQIVND (reference sequence). The CDR3 DNA follows: TGTGCCAGTAGTATAGGGAATTCCTTCTACACTGAAGCTTTCTTT. Translating it yields CASSIGNSFYTEAFF.

This clone was observed once. The chain joins TRBV18 to TRBJ2-2, with D possibly called TRBD1 or TRBD2 (5 bases each). Germline V CDR1 and CDR2: KGHSH, LQKENI. V shed 3 bases and J shed 0 bases, with 14 bases lying between them. The CDR3 is 17 residues long. Written as DNA, the CDR3 is TGTGCCAGCTCACCGATTCCCCCGGGACCGAACACCGGGGAGCTGTTTTTT. This encodes CASSPIPPGPNTGELFF.

V and J are TRBV9 and TRBJ1-1; TRBD1 might be the D (5 bases). With 7 bases removed from V and 3 bases from J, the gap between germline ends came to 19 bases. This CDR3 has 15 amino acids. Germline CDR1 SGDLS, CDR2 YYNGEE. The DNA for the CDR3 is TGTGCCAGCTCCACGACAGACCCGGAGGACACTGAAGCTTTCTTT. This encodes CASSTTDPEDTEAFF.

The gene calls are TRBV6-4 and TRBJ2-3; tentative D call: TRBD2 (6 bases). Trimming took off 4 bases at V and 2 bases at J, with 10 bases between the two ends. This CDR3 is 14 amino acids long. CDR1 is MRHNA, CDR2 SNTAGT, per germline. Written as DNA, the CDR3 is TGTGCCAGCAGTGCGGGGGTCTTCACAGATACGCAGTATTTT. Its protein is CASSAGVFTDTQYF.

The chain links TRBV19 to TRBJ2-2; 8 nucleotides line up with TRBD2. Germline CDR1 reads LNHDA; CDR2 reads SQIVND (reference sequence). This CDR3 is 18 amino acids long. Trimming took 4 bases from V and 0 from J; bases not matched to a gene: 10. CDR3 sequence reads: CASSRTSGDASNTGELFF. The DNA of the CDR3 is TGTGCCAGTAGTAGAACTAGCGGAGACGCTTCGAACACCGGGGAGCTGTTTTTT.

V usage is TRBV7-2 and J usage is TRBJ1-1; no clear D gene. V was trimmed by 3 bases and J by 4 bases, leaving 9 bases between them. The CDR3 is 13 residues long. Germline values: CDR1 SGHTA, CDR2 FQGNSA. CDR3 sequence (DNA): TGTGCCAGCAGCTTCTGGGAGAGCACTGAAGCTTTCTTT. Its translation is CASSFWESTEAFF.